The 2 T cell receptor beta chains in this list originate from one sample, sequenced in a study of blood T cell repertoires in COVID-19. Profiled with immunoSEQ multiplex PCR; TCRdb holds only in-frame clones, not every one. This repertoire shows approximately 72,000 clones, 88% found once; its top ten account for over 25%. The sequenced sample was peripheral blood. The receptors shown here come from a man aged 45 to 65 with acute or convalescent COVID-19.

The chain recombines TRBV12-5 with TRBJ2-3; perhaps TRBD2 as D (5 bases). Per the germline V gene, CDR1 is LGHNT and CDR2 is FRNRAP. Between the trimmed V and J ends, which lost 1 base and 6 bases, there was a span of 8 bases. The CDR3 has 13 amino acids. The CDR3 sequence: CASGLARVDTQYF. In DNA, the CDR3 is TGTGCTAGTGGTTTGGCGCGGGTGGATACGCAGTATTTT.

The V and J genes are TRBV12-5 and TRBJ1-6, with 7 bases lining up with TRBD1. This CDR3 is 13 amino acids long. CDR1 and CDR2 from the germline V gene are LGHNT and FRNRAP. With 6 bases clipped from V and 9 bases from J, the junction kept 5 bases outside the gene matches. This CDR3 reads CASGSDRASPLHF. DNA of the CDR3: TGTGCTAGTGGATCTGACAGGGCTTCACCCCTCCACTTT. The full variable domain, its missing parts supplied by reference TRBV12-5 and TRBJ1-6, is DARVTQTPRHKVTEMGQEVTMRCQPILGHNTVFWYRQTMMQGLELLAYFRNRAPLDDSGMPKDRFSAEMPDATLATLKIQPSEPRDSAVYFCASGSDRASPLHFGNGTRLTVT.